This T cell receptor (beta chain) comes out of a study of cytomegalovirus exposure and HLA in healthy donors. Study-level findings and limits: When a later analysis compared HLA-associated TCR beta chains with equally common others, the HLA-associated chains turned out to be more clonally expanded and to have lower generation probabilities.

The CDR3 length is 17 residues. Germline lookup yields CDR1 SGHTA and CDR2 FQGNSA. Losses at the gene ends were 2 bases for V and 1 base for J; bases not matched to a gene: 9. The PCR ran on 60 Vbeta and 13 Jbeta primers. Libraries were prepared by immunoSEQ multiplex PCR; TCRdb keeps only in-frame clonotypes and omits some of them. This table holds about 250,000 clones, roughly 70% found once. Concerning this clone: Antigen unknown.

Sequences were obtained from PBMCs. The TCR originated in a female donor in good health and CMV-seronegative. The chain is built from TRBV7-2 and TRBJ2-3, with 7 bases aligning to TRBD2. CDR3 amino acids: CASSLRPMGGGTDTQYF. In DNA, the CDR3 is TGTGCCAGCAGCTTACGACCTATGGGAGGGGGCACAGATACGCAGTATTTT.